Listed here is a single T cell receptor (beta chain). Its antigen remains unidentified. Germline CDR1 is KGHSH and CDR2 is LQKENI. There are 16 residues in the CDR3. Trimming shortened V by 4 bases and J by 5 bases, and 21 bases separated the two germline ends. None of the patients had undergone any treatment ahead of thyroid surgery. This specimen comes from a study of metastatic and nonmetastatic thyroid tumors. Across the whole study: Malignant and benign thyroid patients had repertoires compared in peripheral blood and tumor or nodule tissue. Findings and caveats of the study: Reportedly, malignant thyroid tumors had significantly higher TCR beta diversity than benign nodules, in blood and tumor.

Original processing notes: It was from CDR3 differences across clinicopathological groups that a distant-metastasis classifier for papillary thyroid cancer was built. TCRdb reanalyzed the PCR reads with MiXCR. It is TCRdb's table, rather than the study itself, that gives the V and J calls and clone size. The sample contains roughly 59,000 clones, about 17% of which appear only once. Sequences were obtained from blood. The receptor was isolated from a male donor with papillary thyroid cancer or a benign thyroid nodule (not recorded which). Some clones in this sample may be carry-over from other donors' samples. The chain uses TRBV18 and TRBJ2-7, with a tentative D call TRBD2 (5 bases). The CDR3 coding sequence is TGTGCCAGCTCACGCCTGGAAGAGGGAGCCTATCACGAGCAGTACTTC. This gives the protein CASSRLEEGAYHEQYF. Using reference TRBV18 and TRBJ2-7 for the parts outside the CDR3, the full variable domain is NAGVMQNPRHLVRRRGQEARLRCSPMKGHSHVYWYRQLPEEGLKFMVYLQKENIIDESGMPKERFSAEFPKEGPSILRIQQVVRGDSAAYFCASSRLEEGAYHEQYFGPGTRLTVT.